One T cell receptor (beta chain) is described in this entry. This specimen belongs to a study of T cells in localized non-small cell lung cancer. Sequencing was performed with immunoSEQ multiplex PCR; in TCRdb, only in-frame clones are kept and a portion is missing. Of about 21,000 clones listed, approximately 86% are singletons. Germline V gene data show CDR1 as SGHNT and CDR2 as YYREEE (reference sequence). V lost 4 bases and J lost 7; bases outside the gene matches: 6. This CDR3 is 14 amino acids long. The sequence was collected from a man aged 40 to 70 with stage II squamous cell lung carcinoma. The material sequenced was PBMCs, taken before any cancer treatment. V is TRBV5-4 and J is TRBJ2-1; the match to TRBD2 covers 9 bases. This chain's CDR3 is CASSAGLALNEQFF. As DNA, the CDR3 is TGTGCCAGCAGCGCGGGACTAGCACTTAATGAGCAGTTCTTC.